Reported below is one TCR beta chain. Treatment here: preoperative locoregional IRX-2 cytokine immunotherapy. This phase Ib study tested locoregional IRX-2 cytokine immunotherapy given before surgery. This record comes from a study of preoperative IRX-2 immunotherapy in early breast cancer. Sequencing was performed with immunoSEQ multiplex PCR; in TCRdb, only in-frame clones are kept and a portion is missing. The sample carries around 43,000 clones, about 72% recorded once. The CDR3 spans 13 residues. Germline values: CDR1 MNHGY, CDR2 SAAAGT. V was cut by 8 bases and J by 0 bases, with 8 bases left in between.

This receptor was identified in a human donor with breast cancer. The sample here was tumor tissue, taken after IRX-2 immunotherapy. The V gene is TRBV6-8, the J gene TRBJ2-1; the D is unclear. CDR3 amino acids: CASRGLSYNEQFF. The CDR3 DNA is TGTGCCAGCCGAGGCCTCTCCTACAATGAGCAGTTCTTC.